This T cell receptor beta chain was captured in a study of T cell responses to AZD1222 COVID-19 vaccine (dated by TCRdb to the early 2020s). Broadly, across the study: AZD1222 recipients whose second dose came at about 4 weeks and those whose second dose came at about 12 weeks were combined into one group, since spike-specific TCR depth and breadth did not differ between the two schedules. TCR sequencing covered about 230 trial participants: around 210 given two doses of AZD1222 and approximately 25 given two doses of MenACWY control vaccine. Enrollment into the trials was organized by age into subgroups of 18-55, 56-69 and 70-plus years, and those subgroups contained roughly 160, 29 and 62 TCR-sequenced participants, respectively.

This clone turned up a few times. No cognate antigen has been identified for it. No quality values exist for individual bases; no much larger clone is one base distant. The sample has other DNA sequences that encode this CDR3 too. The time point label on this specimen signifies: baseline before first vaccination. Samples from vaccinated people were obtained from the UK trials COV001 and COV002, which included a single-blind randomized controlled phase 2/3 trial of AZD1222 (ChAdOx1 nCoV-19) in healthy adults. For TCRbeta chain sequencing, PBMC samples from trial participants were taken at day 0 and at day 28 after the second dose. The study at large found these results: Because no day 14 peak-response samples were available, the repertoires could be characterized only after the peak T cell response. Reportedly, close to half of the unique spike-specific TCRs recognized epitopes lying outside the regions that are mutated in the B.1.351 and B.1.1.7 variants. Conclusions about previously exposed vaccinees were limited because only six AZD1222 recipients were SARS-CoV-2 seropositive at baseline. Most participants were white British and females outnumbered males, and the authors suggested that clonal diversity may have been underestimated. Spike-specific TCR breadth and depth rose significantly after two AZD1222 doses compared with day 0 and with MenACWY recipients. Vaccine-associated CD4 TCRs spanned the whole spike protein, with dominant responses in regions 160-218 and 743-854. The 56-69-year group was small, and its depth increase did not reach significance, likely because of low power.

The CDR3 regions of human TCRbeta chains were analyzed by immunosequencing. In the source study's methods: Repertoire TCRs were checked for matches against a reference library of SARS-CoV-2-specific TCRs that had been generated using the MIRA antigen-specificity platform. Breadth was defined as the fraction of unique TCRs that were SARS-CoV-2-associated. Depth was defined as the fraction of total T cells that were SARS-CoV-2-associated. Using the MIRA data, every spike-specific TCR was mapped to the spike region that the TCR reacted to and assigned to either a CD4 or a CD8 class. Log10-transformed breadth and depth values were compared by one-way ANOVA with Sidak's multiple comparisons tests. What TCRdb holds here is the immuneACCESS table cut down to in-frame rearrangements. Part of the clones is not present; checked against another copy, under half of the missing clones reflect an unresolved V gene, and the others are unexplained. That table gives V, J and clone size, and the DNA gave D and trimming. Here the sample has 150,000 to 200,000 clones; roughly 91% occur a single time. The top ten clonotypes cover roughly 0.99% of the sample.

V was cut back by 3 bases and J by 0 bases, leaving a gap of 3 bases between them. Reading the germline V gene gives CDR1 SGHTA and CDR2 FQGNSA. Inclusive of the bounding cysteine and phenylalanine, the CDR3 is 14 residues long. The kept DNA is CDR3 alone, 42 bases in frame from the first base. This receptor was identified in an adult in good health. The sample here was peripheral blood, taken on day 0 of AZD1222 vaccination. The V gene is TRBV7-2 and the J gene is TRBJ1-6; the D gene identity is not certain. CDR3 region: CASSLGSYNSPLHF. The nucleotides are TGTGCCAGCAGCTTGGGCTCCTATAATTCACCCCTCCACTTT.